These T cell receptor beta chains were read from a single sample in a study of beta chain features in type 1 diabetes. The table came from immunoSEQ multiplex PCR; TCRdb's copy has only in-frame clones and leaves some out. Of about 160,000 clones listed, 6% to 9% were seen once; the top ten hold around 0.5%. The sample taken for sequencing was central memory CD4+ T cells from blood. The receptors stem from a man in his late teens or twenties with type 1 diabetes. CDR3s include the opening cysteine and the closing phenylalanine or tryptophan.

CDR3 protein	J gene	V gene
CASSLLPRSGAFF	TRBJ1-1	TRBV4-3
CAWSGGGEQYF	TRBJ2-7	TRBV30
CASSGGPGADTQYF	TRBJ2-3	TRBV11-2
CAIREGANTGELFF	TRBJ2-2	TRBV6-5
CASSVAKRETDTQYF	TRBJ2-3	TRBV9
CASSPTSGLTDTQYF	TRBJ2-3	TRBV4-2
CASSSLAAYEQYF	TRBJ2-7	TRBV27
CATRDRVSDTQYF	TRBJ2-3	TRBV27
CASSPRQGPNYGYTF	TRBJ1-2	TRBV21-1
CASSRWGGSNTEAFF	TRBJ1-1	TRBV7-9
CASSKEGAAYEQYF	TRBJ2-7	TRBV21-1
CASRGGVGSGELFF	TRBJ2-2	TRBV6-6
CSVGDRGQGEQYF	TRBJ2-7	TRBV29-1
CASSQGQGGTQYF	TRBJ2-3	TRBV4-3
CASSPYRQPYEQYF	TRBJ2-7	TRBV27
CAISFGQGRTVETQYF	TRBJ2-5	TRBV10-3
CASSSSGTSGHYNEQFF	TRBJ2-1	TRBV5-1
CAWSVGSGHTDTQYF	TRBJ2-3	TRBV30
CASSSDRQETQYF	TRBJ2-5	TRBV7-2
CASSQVSRGSNGELFF	TRBJ2-2	TRBV4-2
CASSQGASNQPQHF	TRBJ1-5	TRBV7-8
CAWSRDIYEQYF	TRBJ2-7	TRBV30
CASSVGGGTPNTEAFF	TRBJ1-1	TRBV9
CASSLDVAAFF	TRBJ1-1	TRBV7-2
CASSQEIGGRNTGELFF	TRBJ2-2	TRBV4-3
CASSSFDRFYEQYF	TRBJ2-7	TRBV28
CATHNRENTEAFF	TRBJ1-1	TRBV7-2
CASSLFNYNEQFF	TRBJ2-1	TRBV5-1
CASSPETGVMNYGYTF	TRBJ1-2	TRBV7-2